The 10 T cell receptor beta chains presented below share a single source sample, sequenced in a study of identical twins. Each CDR3 protein is one row after TCRdb ran MiXCR on the 5' RACE reads. Altogether under 300,000 distinct CDR3 sequences are present, more than 13% being singletons, with the ten largest covering 8.8%. Sequences were obtained from memory (CD45RO+) T cells sorted from blood. Every receptor here comes from a woman between 18 and 30 years old in good health.

The chain joins TRBV12-3 or TRBV12-4 to TRBJ1-1; D is perhaps TRBD1 (6 bases). V lost 4 bases and J 12 bases, leaving 18 bases between the germline ends. There are 13 residues in the CDR3. CDR3 DNA sequence: TGTGCCAGCAGTTCCCTAGGACAGCGGGGACCTTTCTTT. Its protein is CASSSLGQRGPFF.

The gene calls are TRBV2 and TRBJ2-7; a weak D match, TRBD2 (6 bases). CDR3 length equals 16 residues. Germline CDR1 and CDR2: SNHLY and FYNNEI. Trimming removed 8 bases at V and 0 bases at J, with 20 bases between. The CDR3 DNA reads TGTGCCAGCCACTATACCTTGGGGACTGCCTCCTACGAGCAGTACTTC. This translates into CASHYTLGTASYEQYF.

This clonotype was found a few times. This sequence joins TRBV18 and TRBJ1-4, with 7 bases lining up with TRBD1. Per the germline V gene, CDR1 is KGHSH and CDR2 is LQKENI. The CDR3 runs to 14 residues. The J segment lost 7 bases and the V segment lost 6 bases, leaving 8 bases of the junction unmatched. The CDR3 nucleotides read TGTGCCAGCTCCCTCGCGACAGGGAGTGAAAAACTGTTTTTT. Translated, it gives CASSLATGSEKLFF.

The V and J genes are TRBV9 and TRBJ2-3; D may correspond to TRBD1 or TRBD2 (5 bases each). Germline lookup yields CDR1 SGDLS and CDR2 YYNGEE. The CDR3 length is 15 residues. Deletions cut 7 bases from V and 3 bases from J, with 18 bases between. The CDR3 nucleotides are TGTGCCAGCTCTTGGGACCCGAGAGGGACAGATACGCAGTATTTT. It specifies CASSWDPRGTDTQYF.

The sample holds many counts of this clonotype. The chain joins TRBV5-1 to TRBJ2-3; D is undetermined. The CDR3 sequence is 12 residues long. Trimming pared 4 bases from V and 6 bases from J, leaving 9 bases between. Germline lookup yields CDR1 SGHRS and CDR2 YFSETQ. DNA of the CDR3: TGCGCCAGCAGCCCCCGGTGGGATACGCAGTATTTT. Its protein product is CASSPRWDTQYF.

This clonotype was counted only a few times. This chain links TRBV5-1 with TRBJ2-2, with 8 bases aligning to TRBD2. The CDR3 runs 16 residues. Germline V CDR1 and CDR2: SGHRS, YFSETQ. V lost 4 bases and J lost 1; bases outside the gene matches: 6. CDR3 nucleotides: TGCGCCAGCAGCCCGCAGGCGGGAGGGAACACCGGGGAGCTGTTTTTT. As protein: CASSPQAGGNTGELFF.

This clonotype was counted a few times. J is TRBJ1-6 and V is TRBV20-1; 7 bases are a match to TRBD1. With 5 bases clipped from V and 7 bases from J, the junction kept 8 bases outside the gene matches. Germline values: CDR1 DFQATT, CDR2 SNEGSKA (reference sequence). The CDR3 extends over 14 amino acids. CDR3 bases: TGCAGTGCTCTGTACAGGGGAGGCAATTCACCCCTCCACTTT. Translating gives CSALYRGGNSPLHF.

This rearrangement joins TRBV5-1 to TRBJ2-2; D possibly corresponds to TRBD1 (6 bases). CDR3 size: 14 residues. Germline CDR1 reads SGHRS; CDR2 reads YFSETQ. The V end lost 4 bases, the J end lost 3 bases, and 10 bases lay between the germline ends. CDR3 residues: CASSDQGYTGELFF. The CDR3, as DNA: TGCGCCAGCAGCGACCAGGGGTACACCGGGGAGCTGTTTTTT.

This clonotype was counted many times. The chain links TRBV30 to TRBJ2-4; unclear D gene. This CDR3 is 13 amino acids long. V lost 2 bases, J lost 7 bases, and 12 bases lay in between. Germline V gene sequence: CDR1 GTSNPN, CDR2 SVGIG (reference sequence). The CDR3 nucleotides are TGTGCCTGGAGTACGGGCAGGATGAACATTCAGTACTTC. Translating gives CAWSTGRMNIQYF.

The V call is TRBV3-1, the J call TRBJ1-4; D may be TRBD1 (6 bases). Trimming took 3 bases from V and 8 from J, leaving 22 bases between them. Germline CDR1 and CDR2: LGHDT and YNNKEL (reference sequence). CDR3 length equals 17 residues. CDR3 region: CASSHPLGGTRGEKLFF. CDR3 in DNA: TGTGCCAGCAGCCATCCCCTCGGCGGGACAAGGGGGGAAAAACTGTTTTTT.